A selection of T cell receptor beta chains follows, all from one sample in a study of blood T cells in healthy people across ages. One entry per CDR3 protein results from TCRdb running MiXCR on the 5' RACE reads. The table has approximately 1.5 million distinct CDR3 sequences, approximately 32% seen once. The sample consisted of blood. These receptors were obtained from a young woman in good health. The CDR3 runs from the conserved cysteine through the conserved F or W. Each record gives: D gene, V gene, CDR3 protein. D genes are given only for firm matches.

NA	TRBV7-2	CASTRQANTEAFF
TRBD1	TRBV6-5	CASSSRTGGDYGYTF
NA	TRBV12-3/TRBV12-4	CASSPGQRADAQYF
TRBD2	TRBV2	CASSGTSGDTQYF
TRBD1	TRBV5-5	CASSLGQGAVVYYGYTF
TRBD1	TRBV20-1	CSAGRPGTGRCVEQFF
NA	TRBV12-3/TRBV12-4	CASSPGTLGGYTF
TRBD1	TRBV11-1	CASSLAMTGVEQYF
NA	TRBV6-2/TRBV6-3	CASSYGFPGAGELFF
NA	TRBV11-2	CASSAAADTQYF
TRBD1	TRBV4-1	CASSQTGVLNQPQHF
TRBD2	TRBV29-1	CSVEGLAGGVSTDTQYF
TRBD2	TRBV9	CASSHGGGAVETQYF
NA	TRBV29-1	CSVEGISSHNEQFF
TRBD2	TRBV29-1	CSVRKGASGKDREQYF
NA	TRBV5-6	CASSLEGTGSTSNYGYTF
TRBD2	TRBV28	CASHRRGGNSYEQYF
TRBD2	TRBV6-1	CASTLSGGSGANVLTF
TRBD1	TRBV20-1	CSARTGTFYEQYF
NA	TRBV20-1	CSARDYRGFYEQYF
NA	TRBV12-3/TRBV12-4	CASRTSGNTEAFF
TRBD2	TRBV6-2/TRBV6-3	CASSGGSYPPHAEQFF
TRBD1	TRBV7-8	CASSSDGGTGYDYGYTF
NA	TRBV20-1	CSATRTSSYEQYF
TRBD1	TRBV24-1	CATSDGDRSLAKNIQYF
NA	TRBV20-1	CSARSLGEDTDTQYF
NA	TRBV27	CASSLWGTAGTDTQYF
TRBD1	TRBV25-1	CASSESLGQGSYEQYF
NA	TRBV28	CASSKIDRTQETQYF
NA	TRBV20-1	CSAPDSRTYEQYF
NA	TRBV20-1	CSAPPRADQPQHF
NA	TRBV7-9	CASSLGPPPGTQYF
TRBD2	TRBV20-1	CSARESGGRLFGRLNEQFF
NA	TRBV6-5	CASSYSATSSSPLHF
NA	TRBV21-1	CASSKALLGGGQGSFHYGYTF
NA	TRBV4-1	CASSQVYRSPHYEQYF
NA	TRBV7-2	CASSLYRDAEAFF
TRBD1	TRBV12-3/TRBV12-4	CASSPEGQGDEKLFF
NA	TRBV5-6	CASSPAGSNTEAFF
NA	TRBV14	CASSQVDGFTEAFF
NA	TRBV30	CAWVGETEAFF
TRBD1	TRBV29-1	CSVLTGRNDQPQHF